These 8 T cell receptor beta chains were sequenced from one sample in a study of shared clonotypes between healthy human individuals. CD8 cells regarded as naive lacked CD45RO, were positively chosen for CCR7, and omitted terminally differentiated effector memory CD45RA+ cells. Sequenced by immunoSEQ multiplex PCR; TCRdb stores in-frame clones only, minus some. The repertoire has some 1,900,000 clones, about 95% of them found once; the top ten carry roughly 1.2%. Source material: naive CD8+ T cells sorted from blood. The origin of the receptors is a man aged 18 to 35 in good health.

Comments on this clone: Other DNA sequences in the sample encode the same CDR3. J is TRBJ2-7 and V is TRBV19, with 7 bases that match TRBD1. This CDR3 comprises 13 residues. Germline CDR1 LNHDA, CDR2 SQIVND (reference sequence). The V and J ends lost 4 bases and 1 base, in that order; junction bases with no gene match: 1. As DNA, the CDR3 is TGTGCCAGTAGTAGGGACAGTTCCTACGAGCAGTACTTC. Translating it yields CASSRDSSYEQYF.

The J gene is TRBJ2-7, the V gene TRBV14, with 10 bases fitting TRBD1. V shed 3 bases and J 2 bases; nucleotides not matched to a gene: 1. CDR1 SGHDN and CDR2 FVKESK come from the germline V gene. CDR3 length: 14 residues. In DNA, the CDR3 is TGTGCCAGCAGCCATGGACAGGGGGCCTACGAGCAGTACTTC. Encoded protein: CASSHGQGAYEQYF.

Worth noting for this clone: Other DNA sequences in the sample encode the same CDR3. The rearrangement links TRBV6-5 to TRBJ2-2; D is unresolved. V was clipped by 0 bases and J by 5 bases, with 7 bases between them. Looked up from germline, CDR1 is MNHEY and CDR2 is SVGAGI. This CDR3 has 14 residues. The CDR3 protein is CASSYSLGTGELFF. As DNA, the CDR3 is TGTGCCAGCAGTTACTCCTTGGGGACCGGGGAGCTGTTTTTT.

The count of this clone is one. The sample contains more than one DNA sequence encoding this CDR3. Written as DNA, the CDR3 is TGTGCCAGCAGCTTAGGAACGGGGCTACAAGAGACCCAGTACTTC. Protein sequence: CASSLGTGLQETQYF. The chain uses TRBV11-2 and TRBJ2-5; either TRBD1 or TRBD2 may fit D (5 bases each). The CDR3 totals 15 residues. CDR1 SGHAT and CDR2 FQNNGV come from the germline V gene. Trimming stripped 1 base from V and 2 bases from J, with 11 bases between. The full variable domain, with the rest looked up from reference TRBV11-2 and TRBJ2-5, is EAGVAQSPRYKIIEKRQSVAFWCNPISGHATLYWYQQILGQGPKLLIQFQNNGVVDDSQLPKDRFSAERLKGVDSTLKIQPAKLEDSAVYLCASSLGTGLQETQYFGPGTRLLVL.

Concerning this clone: The same CDR3 also results from other DNA sequences found in this sample. The genes are TRBV6-5 and TRBJ2-7, with TRBD2 matching over 7 bases. The V gene end was trimmed by 6 bases and the J gene end by 1 base; junction bases not matched to a gene: 3. Germline-derived CDR1 and CDR2 are MNHEY and SVGAGI. This CDR3 is built from 13 residues. CDR3 in DNA: TGTGCCAGCAGCCGAGCGGGATCCTACGAGCAGTACTTC. It encodes CASSRAGSYEQYF.

The chain recombines TRBV11-2 with TRBJ2-5, with D unresolved. V lost 2 bases and J lost 0, with 13 bases in between. Germline V gives CDR1 SGHAT, CDR2 FQNNGV. CDR3 length equals 16 residues. The CDR3 here is CASSLTEDGYQETQYF. CDR3 nucleotides: TGTGCCAGCAGCTTAACTGAGGACGGGTACCAAGAGACCCAGTACTTC.

V usage is TRBV4-3 and J usage is TRBJ1-3, with 11 nucleotides matching TRBD1. This CDR3 contains 17 residues. J lost 4 bases, V lost 0 bases, and 5 bases had no gene match. CDR1 and CDR2 (germline): LGHNA, YSLEER. Here the CDR3 DNA reads TGCGCCAGCAGCCAAGACTTTGGGACAGGGGGAGGAAACACCATATATTTT. Protein sequence: CASSQDFGTGGGNTIYF.

As to this clone: A read error may account for a junction end that differs from germline. The chain couples TRBV25-1 to TRBJ2-7; 8 positions agree with TRBD1. The CDR3 has 11 residues. Germline values: CDR1 MGHDK, CDR2 SYGVNS. CDR3 nucleotides: TGTGCCAGCAGGGCCGGACAGGGCTACCTCTTC. Amino acid sequence: CASRAGQGYLF.